This TCR beta chain is drawn from a study of identical twins. Findings of the study overall: Excess twin sharing in beta out-of-frame sequences was weaker. Out-of-frame alpha sequences shared between twins exhibited an excess of low generation probability.

This CDR3 spans 16 amino acids. The germline V gene has CDR1 SGHDN and CDR2 FVKESK. V shed 4 bases and J 5 bases; nucleotides not matched to a gene: 8. This clonotype was observed a handful of times. The antigen is unknown. TCRdb re-called the 5' RACE reads through MiXCR, storing one row per CDR3 protein. The table has fewer than 650,000 distinct CDR3 sequences, 7% to 7.5% seen once; the top ten hold around 1.6%. These same records also appear under a second study, on yellow fever vaccine responses in identical twins.

Material for sequencing was PBMCs. This TCR was sampled from a young woman in good health. The chain recombines TRBV14 with TRBJ2-2; 9 bases fit TRBD1. The CDR3 reads CASSPKGQGRTGELFF. In DNA, the CDR3 is TGTGCCAGCAGCCCCAAGGGACAGGGTCGGACCGGGGAGCTGTTTTTT.